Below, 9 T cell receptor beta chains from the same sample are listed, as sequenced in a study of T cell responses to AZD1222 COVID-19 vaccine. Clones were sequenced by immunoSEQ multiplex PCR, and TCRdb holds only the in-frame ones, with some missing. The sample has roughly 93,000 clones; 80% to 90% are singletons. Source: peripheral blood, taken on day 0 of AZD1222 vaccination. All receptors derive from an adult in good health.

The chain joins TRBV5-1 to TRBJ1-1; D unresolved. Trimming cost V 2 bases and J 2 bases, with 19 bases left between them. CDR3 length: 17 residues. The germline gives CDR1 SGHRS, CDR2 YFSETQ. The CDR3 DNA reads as TGCGCCAGCAGCTTCGATCCTCCAGGCCACGAAAACACTGAAGCTTTCTTT. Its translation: CASSFDPPGHENTEAFF.

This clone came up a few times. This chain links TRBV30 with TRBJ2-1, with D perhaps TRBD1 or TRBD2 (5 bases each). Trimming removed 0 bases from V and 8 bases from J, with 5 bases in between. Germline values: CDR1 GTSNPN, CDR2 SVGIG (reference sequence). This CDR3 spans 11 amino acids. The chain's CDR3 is CAWSVGDEQFF. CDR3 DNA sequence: TGTGCCTGGAGTGTGGGGGATGAGCAGTTCTTC.

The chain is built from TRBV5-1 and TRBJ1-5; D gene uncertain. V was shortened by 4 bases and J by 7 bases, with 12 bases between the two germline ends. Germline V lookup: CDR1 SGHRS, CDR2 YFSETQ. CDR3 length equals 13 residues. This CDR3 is CASSPDPSQPQHF. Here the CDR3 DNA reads TGCGCCAGCAGCCCGGACCCCTCCCAGCCCCAGCATTTT. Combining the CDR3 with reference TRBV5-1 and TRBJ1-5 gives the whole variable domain KAGVTQTPRYLIKTRGQQVTLSCSPISGHRSVSWYQQTPGQGLQFLFEYFSETQRNKGNFPGRFSGRQFSNSRSEMNVSTLELGDSALYLCASSPDPSQPQHFGDGTRLSIL.

CDR3 sequence reads: CASSRTYRDNQPQHF. The CDR3 DNA follows: TGTGCCAGCAGCCGCACCTACAGGGACAATCAGCCCCAGCATTTT. V gene TRBV6-2 or TRBV6-3 combines with J gene TRBJ1-5, with a tentative D call TRBD1 (6 bases). Per the germline V gene, CDR1 is MNHEY and CDR2 is SVGEGT. Trimming pared 6 bases from V and 3 bases from J, leaving 15 bases between. The CDR3 consists of 15 residues.

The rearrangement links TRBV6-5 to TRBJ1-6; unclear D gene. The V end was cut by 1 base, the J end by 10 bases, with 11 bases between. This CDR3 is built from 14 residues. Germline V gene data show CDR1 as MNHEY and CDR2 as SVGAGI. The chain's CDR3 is CASSYWNTESPLHF. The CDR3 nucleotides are TGTGCCAGCAGTTACTGGAATACAGAATCACCCCTCCACTTT.

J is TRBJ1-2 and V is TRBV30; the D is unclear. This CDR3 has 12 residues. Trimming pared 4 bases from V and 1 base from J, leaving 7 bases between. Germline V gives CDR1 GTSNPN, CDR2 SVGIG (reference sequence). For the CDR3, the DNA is TGTGCCTGGACAGGTTATAACTATGGCTACACCTTC. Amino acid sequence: CAWTGYNYGYTF.

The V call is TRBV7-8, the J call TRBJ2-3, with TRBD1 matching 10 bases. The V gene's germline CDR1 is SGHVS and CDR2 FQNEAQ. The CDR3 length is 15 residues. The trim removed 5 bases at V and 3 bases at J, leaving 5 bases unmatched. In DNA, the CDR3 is TGTGCCAGCAGCCCCCGGGACAGGGGAACAGATACGCAGTATTTT. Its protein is CASSPRDRGTDTQYF.

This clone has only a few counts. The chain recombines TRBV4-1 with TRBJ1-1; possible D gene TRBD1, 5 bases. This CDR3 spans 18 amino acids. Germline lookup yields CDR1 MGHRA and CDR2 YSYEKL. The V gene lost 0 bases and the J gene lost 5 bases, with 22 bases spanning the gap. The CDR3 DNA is TGCGCCAGCAGCCAAGATTTAGGGGTTATGGGATTTAGAACTGAAGCTTTCTTT. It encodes CASSQDLGVMGFRTEAFF.

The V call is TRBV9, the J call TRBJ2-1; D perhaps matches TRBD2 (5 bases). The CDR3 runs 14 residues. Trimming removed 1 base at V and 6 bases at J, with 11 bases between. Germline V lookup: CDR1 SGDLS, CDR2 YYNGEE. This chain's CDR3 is CASSVWSSTNEQFF. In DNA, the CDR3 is TGTGCCAGCAGCGTATGGTCTAGCACCAATGAGCAGTTCTTC.